This T cell receptor beta chain was sequenced during a study of T cells in Graves' hyperthyroidism and ophthalmopathy. In germline, CDR1 is SQVTM, CDR2 ANQGSEA. This CDR3 spans 15 amino acids. Trimming removed 6 bases at V and 2 bases at J, with 19 bases between. There are many counts of this clonotype. Its target is unknown. Study observations and caveats: Most thyroid-expanded clonotypes above 0.001 were also found in blood. A 13 V-J signature model discriminated ophthalmopathy versus stable hyperthyroidism.

Researchers amplified the TCR beta CDR3 regions from RNA transcripts. TCR CDR3 underwent first-round RT-PCR with the HTBI primer set. In TCRdb, the multiplex PCR reads were re-called with MiXCR into one record per CDR3 protein. The sample has fewer than 650,000 distinct CDR3 sequences; roughly 14% are singletons. Sequenced material: blood. The source of this sequence is a woman aged 40 to 50 with Graves' ophthalmopathy. The V gene is TRBV29-1, the J gene TRBJ1-1; D perhaps matches TRBD1 (5 bases). DNA for the CDR3: TGCAGCGTGACCGGGACCGAGACATTCAACACTGAAGCTTTCTTT. Amino acids: CSVTGTETFNTEAFF.